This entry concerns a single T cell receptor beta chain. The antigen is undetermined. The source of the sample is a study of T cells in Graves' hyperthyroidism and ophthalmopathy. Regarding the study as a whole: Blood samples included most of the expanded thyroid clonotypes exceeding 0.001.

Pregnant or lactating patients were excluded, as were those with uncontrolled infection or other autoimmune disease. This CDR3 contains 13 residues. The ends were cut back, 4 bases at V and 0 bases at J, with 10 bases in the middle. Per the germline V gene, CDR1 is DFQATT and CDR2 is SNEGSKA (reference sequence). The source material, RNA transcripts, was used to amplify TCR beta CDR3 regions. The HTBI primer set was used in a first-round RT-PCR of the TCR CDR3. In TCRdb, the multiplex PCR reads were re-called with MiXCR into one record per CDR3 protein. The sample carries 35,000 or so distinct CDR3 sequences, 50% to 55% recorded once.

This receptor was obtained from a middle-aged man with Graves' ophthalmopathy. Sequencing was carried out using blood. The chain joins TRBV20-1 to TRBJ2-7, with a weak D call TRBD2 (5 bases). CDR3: CSANSGLSYEQYF. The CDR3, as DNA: TGCAGTGCTAACAGCGGCCTCTCCTACGAGCAGTACTTC.